The TCR beta chain under discussion was sequenced for a study of T-cell memory formation after mild COVID-19 (dated by TCRdb to the early 2020s). Study-level background: TCR sequence clusters from the two donors were largely donor specific. In two donors, T-cell clones that expanded and contracted after mild COVID-19 were followed by sequencing TCRalpha and TCRbeta repertoires longitudinally. The cohort was made up of two young adult volunteers, one female and one male, who were previously healthy. General conclusions and limits of the study: Clones contracting from day 15 to 85 had balanced CD4/CD8 phenotypes, while a second wave expanding from day 15 to 37 was biased towards CD4+. Some responding clones were found in pre-infection memory, which suggests that pre-existing cross-reactive memory T cells took part in the SARS-CoV-2 response. The second-wave clones that peaked on day 37 were not confirmed to be SARS-CoV-2 specific. The study covered only two mild cases, and larger cohorts including severe cases with pre-infection samples were considered necessary. Contracting CD4+ clones appeared mostly in the CM and EM memory subsets, whereas CD8+ clones were enriched in EMRA.

Sequenced using an Illumina NovaSeq 6000. TCRalpha and TCRbeta cDNA libraries were built by 5'RACE with constant-segment primers, adding sample barcodes and unique molecular identifiers. RNA was extracted from every sample with Trizol reagent. Library amplification was performed in two PCR steps, and a second sample barcode and Illumina TruSeq adapters were introduced in the second step. Libraries were sequenced on an Illumina NovaSeq with 2 x 150 bp paired-end reads. The published analysis was carried out like this. Reads were demultiplexed and collapsed into UMI-guided consensus sequences with migec v1.2.7. Using mixcr v2.1.11, UMI consensuses were aligned to TRA and TRB V and J templates and then assembled into clonotypes. Expanded or contracted clonotypes were those called significant by both edgeR and NoisET, with noise models trained on biological replicates. edgeR calls used a false discovery rate-adjusted p below 0.01 and a log2 fold-change threshold of 1. PCA with hierarchical clustering of max-normalized trajectories of the 1000 most abundant clonotypes was used as exploratory dynamics analysis. Each responding clone was given a CD4 or CD8 phenotype based on the CD4+ and CD8+ repertoires, which had been sequenced separately. TCRdb took the public reads, trimmed them with fastp at Q25, ran MiXCR for clone calling and kept in-frame beta chains. Records with the same CDR3 protein are collapsed into one entry carrying the most frequent genes and DNA. The V and J calls here are based on TCRdb, not the publication. This sample holds just under 350,000 distinct CDR3 sequences; 10% to 15% were observed only once. The ten largest clones represent about a fifth of the sample.

This clonotype was recorded a few times. The specificity of this receptor is unknown. It has no much larger one-base neighbor in the sample; base qualities were not kept. CDR1 and CDR2, looked up from the germline V gene (reference sequence), are DFQATT and SNEGSKA. The CDR3 numbers 17 residues from cysteine through phenylalanine. The kept DNA is CDR3 alone, 51 bases in frame from the first base. Between the V and J ends, shortened by 0 bases and 1 base respectively, the junction contains 17 bases. PBMCs were isolated by Ficoll-Paque density gradient centrifugation. The chain is made from TRBV20-1 and TRBJ2-3; the D gene cannot be named for sure. The clonotype was recovered from a man aged 18 to 30 who had mild COVID-19 (a few samples of this study predate the infection). The sample titles of this study are shuffled in the database, so cell type and time point are left out; the donor was told from shared clones. What was sequenced was PBMCs or a T cell subset sorted from them (not recorded which). Here is the DNA: TGCAGTGCTAGAGATCCCCCCCTCGGGCGACGCACAGATACGCAGTATTTT. This codes for CSARDPPLGRRTDTQYF.